This TCR beta chain stems from a study of T cells in Graves' hyperthyroidism and ophthalmopathy. Across the whole study: Any treatment followed the collection of peripheral blood at initial diagnosis.

The CDR3 regions of TCR beta were amplified from RNA transcripts. With the HTBI primer set, the TCR CDR3 went through a first round of RT-PCR. MiXCR was run by TCRdb on the multiplex PCR reads, yielding one entry per CDR3 protein. The sample has more than 300,000 distinct CDR3 sequences, about 14% seen once; the top ten hold around 10%. This clonotype was seen repeatedly, ten times or more. Patients aged 18 to 65 had newly diagnosed hyperthyroidism of under 2 months' duration. Germline V lookup: CDR1 SNHLY, CDR2 FYNNEI. This CDR3 region has 14 residues. V shed 3 bases and J shed 4 bases, with 12 bases lying between them.

This sequence was found in a woman in her sixties with Graves' hyperthyroidism. The chain carries TRBV2 and TRBJ2-5; D possibly corresponds to TRBD2 (5 bases). The sample consisted of blood. CDR3 protein: CASSETTAGETQYF. The CDR3 DNA reads as TGTGCCAGCAGTGAGACTACCGCCGGAGAGACCCAGTACTTC.